A single sample is the source of the 21 T cell receptor beta chains below, sequenced in a study of T-cell reconstitution after alpha-beta-depleted transplantation in children. Unique molecular identifiers were used in preparing the TCRbeta library. From the PCR reads, TCRdb called clonotypes with MiXCR, one entry per CDR3 protein. The sample records over 300,000 distinct CDR3 sequences, 10% being singletons. The starting material was PBMCs from the stem cell graft donor, obtained from the stem cell graft. The receptor source for this set is a human donor who donated a stem cell graft to a child with acute lymphoblastic leukemia.

This chain uses TRBV5-1 with TRBJ2-3; D perhaps matches TRBD2 (6 bases). The V gene's germline CDR1 is SGHRS and CDR2 YFSETQ. This CDR3 is 14 amino acids long. Trimming left V 0 bases short and J 5 bases short, with 10 bases between. The CDR3 DNA reads TGCGCCAGCAGCTTGGCACGGAGGGGAGATACGCAGTATTTT. Translated, it gives CASSLARRGDTQYF.

In its sample, this clonotype was seen many times. In nucleotides, the CDR3 is TGCGCCAGCAGCCAAGATAAAAGCCAGGGAAGCGAAAAACTGTTTTTT. Protein sequence: CASSQDKSQGSEKLFF. This chain links TRBV4-3 with TRBJ1-4, with D perhaps TRBD1 (5 bases). There are 16 residues in the CDR3. Germline loops: CDR1 LGHNA, CDR2 YSLEER. The V end was cut by 0 bases, the J end by 8 bases, with 16 bases between.

The chain carries TRBV6-2 or TRBV6-3 and TRBJ2-7; 11 bases match TRBD2. CDR3 length: 16 amino acids. V dropped 6 bases and J dropped 0; count of bases not matched to a gene: 7. Germline V gives CDR1 MNHEY, CDR2 SVGEGT. The CDR3 nucleotides read TGTGCCAGCAGCCCGGGACTAGCGGCAGTCTCCTACGAGCAGTACTTC. Amino acid sequence: CASSPGLAAVSYEQYF.

Turning to this clonotype: Relative to the germline gene, one junction end is altered; a read error may explain this. This chain uses TRBV5-1 with TRBJ2-3; possible D gene TRBD2, 7 bases. Germline V gives CDR1 SGHRS, CDR2 YFSETQ. The CDR3 extends over 15 amino acids. The DNA for the CDR3 is TGCGCCAGCAGCTCATCGGGGGCGGGAGCAGATGCGCAGTATTTT. Its protein product is CASSSSGAGADAQYF.

This clonotype has a handful of counts. The V gene is TRBV6-1, the J gene TRBJ2-7; 7 bases fit TRBD2. The CDR3 runs 18 residues. CDR1 is MNHNS and CDR2 is SASEGT in the germline V gene. Losses at the gene ends were 6 bases for V and 2 bases for J; bases not matched to a gene: 19. CDR3 in amino acids: CASSPRQLAVVKPYEQYF. CDR3 nucleotides: TGTGCCAGCAGCCCCCGTCAGCTAGCGGTAGTTAAACCCTACGAGCAGTACTTC.

The chain joins TRBV12-3 or TRBV12-4 to TRBJ2-1; either TRBD1 or TRBD2 may supply D (5 bases each). Trimming cost V 3 bases and J 5 bases, with 17 bases left between them. The CDR3 is 16 residues long. CDR3 protein: CASSFIMGVGHNEQFF. In DNA form, the CDR3 reads TGTGCCAGCAGTTTCATTATGGGGGTGGGGCACAATGAGCAGTTCTTC.

Written as DNA, the CDR3 is TGTGCCAGCAGCTTAGGCGGCACCTTCGAAGAAAAACTGTTTTTT. Its translation: CASSLGGTFEEKLFF. The chain combines TRBV7-2 with TRBJ1-4; D unclear. Per the germline V gene, CDR1 is SGHTA and CDR2 is FQGNSA. The CDR3 runs 15 residues. With 1 base removed from V and 8 bases from J, the gap between germline ends came to 14 bases. Based on the CDR3 plus reference TRBV7-2 and TRBJ1-4, the full variable domain is GAGVSQSPSNKVTEKGKDVELRCDPISGHTALYWYRQSLGQGLEFLIYFQGNSAPDKSGLPSDRFSAERTGGSVSTLTIQRTQQEDSAVYLCASSLGGTFEEKLFFGSGTQLSVL.

This clonotype was recorded a few times. V is TRBV6-1 and J is TRBJ1-5; 11 bases map to TRBD1. The CDR3 covers 15 residues. Per germline, CDR1 MNHNS and CDR2 SASEGT. V lost 8 bases, J lost 9 bases, and 12 bases stayed unmatched. CDR3 bases: TGTGCCAGCCAGGACAGGGGGCGCGGGTATGGGCCCCAGCATTTT. Amino acids: CASQDRGRGYGPQHF.

This clonotype came up a few times. CDR3 amino acids: CASSQGTEQFF. The CDR3 DNA follows: TGTGCCAGCAGCCAAGGTACCGAGCAGTTCTTC. This chain connects TRBV3-1 to TRBJ2-1; D not certain. V was pared by 1 base and J by 10 bases, with 5 bases between. Germline V gene data show CDR1 as LGHDT and CDR2 as YNNKEL (reference sequence). CDR3 length: 11 residues.

DNA for the CDR3: TGTGCCAGCGGCCTTTACTCTGGGGCCAACGTCCTGACTTTC. This encodes CASGLYSGANVLTF. The chain has TRBV11-2 and TRBJ2-6, with D unresolved. This CDR3 spans 14 amino acids. In germline, CDR1 is SGHAT, CDR2 FQNNGV. Trimming cost V 8 bases and J 0 bases, with 8 bases left between them.

The CDR3 protein is CASSFGPGSPVEAFF. The CDR3 nucleotides read TGTGCCAGCAGTTTTGGGCCAGGCAGCCCAGTTGAAGCTTTCTTT. The gene calls are TRBV27 and TRBJ1-1; D is unclear. The germline gives CDR1 MNHEY, CDR2 SMNVEV (reference sequence). V shed 3 bases and J shed 7 bases, with 18 bases lying between them. The CDR3 runs 15 residues.

This clonotype was picked up a small number of times. This chain joins TRBV5-1 and TRBJ2-7; D unresolved. The germline gives CDR1 SGHRS, CDR2 YFSETQ. The CDR3 runs to 14 residues. Between the trimmed V and J ends, which lost 0 bases and 5 bases, there was a span of 12 bases. For the CDR3, the DNA is TGCGCCAGCAGCTTGGGACCTTTGGGTGACGAGCAGTACTTC. It translates to CASSLGPLGDEQYF.

The V gene is TRBV6-1, the J gene TRBJ1-1; D may be TRBD1 (5 bases). This CDR3 contains 16 residues. Trimming removed 6 bases at V and 7 bases at J, with 24 bases between. Germline lookup yields CDR1 MNHNS and CDR2 SASEGT. CDR3 region: CASSQPPGARGGEAFF. CDR3 bases: TGTGCCAGCAGCCAACCCCCCGGGGCGCGGGGTGGTGAAGCTTTCTTT.

The chain links TRBV6-1 to TRBJ2-7; 9 bases are a match to TRBD2. The CDR3 runs to 14 residues. Trimming cost V 6 bases and J 5 bases; bases outside gene matches: 8. Germline V gene lookup returns CDR1 MNHNS and CDR2 SASEGT. CDR3 loop: CASRGNSGSHEQYF. CDR3 in DNA: TGTGCCAGCAGGGGAAATAGCGGGAGCCACGAGCAGTACTTC.

This clonotype was detected only a few times. The rearrangement uses TRBV7-3 and TRBJ2-7, with 10 bases lining up with TRBD2. The CDR3 has 16 amino acids. V trimming: 4 bases; J trimming: 3 bases; junction bases outside the gene matches: 9. Germline V gene data show CDR1 as SGHTA and CDR2 as FQGTGA. The CDR3 DNA reads as TGTGCCAGCAGCTCCCCGGGGACTAGCGTTAACTACGAGCAGTACTTC. Protein product: CASSSPGTSVNYEQYF.

The CDR3 bases are TGCGCCAGCAGCCTAGCCAAACACCGGGTTTCAGTCTACGAGCAGTACTTC. This translates into CASSLAKHRVSVYEQYF. The gene calls are TRBV4-3 and TRBJ2-7; no clear D gene. The CDR3 contains 17 residues. The germline gives CDR1 LGHNA, CDR2 YSLEER. V lost 4 bases and J lost 3, with 22 bases in between.

The chain carries TRBV27 and TRBJ2-3; the D is unclear. CDR1 and CDR2 (germline): MNHEY, SMNVEV (reference sequence). The V and J ends lost 6 bases and 0 bases respectively, with 19 bases between them. The CDR3 has 17 residues. The CDR3 loop reads CASRRTSGSTSTDTQYF. DNA for the CDR3: TGTGCCAGCAGGCGAACCTCCGGCTCAACTAGCACAGATACGCAGTATTTT.

This clonotype was counted a few times. This sequence joins TRBV6-5 and TRBJ2-3; D possibly corresponds to TRBD2 (6 bases). Trimming shortened V by 0 bases and J by 7 bases, and 20 bases separated the two germline ends. CDR3 size: 17 residues. Germline-derived CDR1 and CDR2 are MNHEY and SVGAGI. CDR3 bases: TGTGCCAGCAGTTACTCGATAGGCCAGGGTGGGGGGAATACGCAGTATTTT. Translation: CASSYSIGQGGGNTQYF.

This chain joins TRBV12-3 or TRBV12-4 and TRBJ2-5; the match to TRBD1 covers 8 bases. V shed 5 bases and J 2 bases; nucleotides not matched to a gene: 10. The CDR3 is 16 residues long. In DNA, the CDR3 is TGTGCCAGCAGTACCCACTCAGGGGGCGGTCAAGAGACCCAGTACTTC. Amino acids: CASSTHSGGGQETQYF.

This clonotype was counted at least ten times. J is TRBJ2-1 and V is TRBV12-3 or TRBV12-4; D call uncertain. Between the trimmed V and J ends, which lost 5 bases and 8 bases, there was a span of 13 bases. This CDR3 is 13 amino acids long. CDR3 in DNA: TGTGCCAGCAGTGTTGACAATTACGATGAGCAGTTCTTC. It specifies CASSVDNYDEQFF.

This clonotype has only a few counts. The V and J genes are TRBV20-1 and TRBJ2-1; TRBD2 aligns across 11 bases. The CDR3 loop spans 16 amino acids. Trimming took 5 bases from V and 5 from J; bases not matched to a gene: 11. The germline V gene has CDR1 DFQATT and CDR2 SNEGSKA (reference sequence). The CDR3 DNA sequence: TGCAGTGCTCCCTTGACTAGCGGGATGGGGAACAATGAGCAGTTCTTC. The encoded protein is CSAPLTSGMGNNEQFF.